One TCR beta chain is described in this entry. V dropped 3 bases and J dropped 5 bases, with 13 bases sitting between them. CDR1 is MGHDK and CDR2 is SYGVNS in the germline V gene. CDR3 length: 14 amino acids. The data derive from a study of blood T cell repertoires in COVID-19. Overall study: There were acute and convalescent COVID-19 samples, and they came from the United States, Italy and Spain. T cells, B-cell-depleted T cells, or PBMCs provided the cDNA or gDNA that served as material.

In the source study's methods: Cell counts per sample came from amplifying reference gene primers. The table came from immunoSEQ multiplex PCR; TCRdb's copy has only in-frame clones and leaves some out. That table furnishes V, J and clone size, whereas the DNA furnished D and trimming. The sample shows around 95,000 clones, roughly 90% of them seen only once. The chain combines TRBV25-1 with TRBJ2-5; possible D gene TRBD2, 6 bases. The sample was peripheral blood. This receptor was identified in a man in his forties or fifties with active COVID-19. CDR3 protein: CASSDAGRAETQYF. CDR3 nucleotides: TGTGCCAGCAGTGACGCGGGGCGGGCGGAGACCCAGTACTTC.